One T cell receptor beta chain is described in this entry. PCR used 60 Vbeta primers and 13 Jbeta primers. Generated by immunoSEQ multiplex PCR, the TCRdb table keeps only in-frame clones and is missing some. The sample consists of roughly 100,000 clones, around four fifths of them appearing once. This entry comes from a study of cytomegalovirus exposure and HLA in healthy donors. The overall study: Out of about 180 million T cells, an earlier analysis found about 100 million unique TCR beta sequences in total.

This CDR3 spans 15 amino acids. Germline trimming cut 4 bases from V and 3 bases from J; bases unmatched to any gene: 9. Germline CDR1 is PRHDT and CDR2 is FYEKMQ (reference sequence). Healthy donors of bone marrow made up the group. The V call is TRBV13, the J call TRBJ2-7; 7 nucleotides agree with TRBD1. The TCR was taken from a woman aged 40 to 50 in good health and CMV-seropositive. Sequenced material: PBMCs. The CDR3 protein is CASSSLTGASYEQYF. The CDR3 nucleotides are TGTGCCAGCAGCTCGCTTACAGGGGCCAGCTACGAGCAGTACTTC.